This T cell receptor beta chain is from a study of cytomegalovirus exposure and HLA in healthy donors. The method was immunoSEQ multiplex PCR; TCRdb's version includes in-frame clones alone and lacks a portion of them. The table lists approximately 88,000 clones, about 95% of them singletons. The CDR3 is made up of 15 amino acids. With 1 base removed from V and 3 bases from J, the gap between germline ends came to 11 bases. Germline loops: CDR1 SGHDN, CDR2 FVKESK. In its sample, this clone was seen once. Its target is unknown. General study results and limits: Cytomegalovirus association was assigned to more than 150 TCR beta chains. Within the approximately 120 validation repertoires, first-cohort TCR clusters tended to co-occur, according to a later analysis. Specificity of three CMV-associated chains for CMV antigens was verified in vitro.

The J gene is TRBJ2-3, the V gene TRBV14, with D tentatively TRBD2 (5 bases). The origin of this receptor is a young woman in good health and CMV-seronegative. Sequenced material: PBMCs. CDR3 amino acids: CASSQGWTGTDTQYF. The CDR3 DNA follows: TGTGCCAGCAGCCAAGGGTGGACGGGAACAGATACGCAGTATTTT.